The clone carrying this T cell receptor (beta chain) occurred many times. The antigen remains undetermined. The data are from a study of response to subunit inactivated influenza vaccine. General study points: It was suggested by the authors that few new T cells are recruited by each seasonal influenza vaccination.

Each CDR3 protein gets one entry after TCRdb re-called the RT-PCR reads with MiXCR. The sample lists some 500,000 distinct CDR3 sequences, about an eighth occurring once. Trimming left V 5 bases short and J 8 bases short, with 13 bases between. This CDR3 region has 13 residues. The chain links TRBV12-3 or TRBV12-4 to TRBJ2-1; D is ambiguous. This sequence was found in a man in his fifties or sixties who received an inactivated influenza vaccine. The sample was PBMCs from blood, taken 40 to 50 days after vaccination. The CDR3 loop reads CASSPLTADEQFF. The CDR3 nucleotides read TGTGCCAGCAGTCCCTTAACAGCAGATGAGCAGTTCTTC.